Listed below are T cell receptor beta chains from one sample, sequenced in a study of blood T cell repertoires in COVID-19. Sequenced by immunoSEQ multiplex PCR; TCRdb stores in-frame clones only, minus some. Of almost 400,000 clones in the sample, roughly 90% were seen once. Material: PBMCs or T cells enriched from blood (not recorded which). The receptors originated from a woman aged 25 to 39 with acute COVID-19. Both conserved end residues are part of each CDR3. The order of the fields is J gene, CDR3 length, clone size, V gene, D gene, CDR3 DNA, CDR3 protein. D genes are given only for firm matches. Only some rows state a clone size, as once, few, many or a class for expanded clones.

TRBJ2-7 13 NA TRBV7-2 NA TGTGCCAGCAGCTTAGTAGCTGGCTACGAGCAGTACTTC CASSLVAGYEQYF
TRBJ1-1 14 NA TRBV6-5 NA TGTGCCAGCAGGTCTTTCCCGGGTGGCACTGAAGCTTTCTTT CASRSFPGGTEAFF
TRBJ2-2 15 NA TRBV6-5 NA TGTGCCAGCAGTTATTTTAGTCGCTCGTCCGGGGAGCTGTTTTTT CASSYFSRSSGELFF
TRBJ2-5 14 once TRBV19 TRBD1 TGTGCCAGTAGTAGCCGGACAGGGCGGGAGACCCAGTACTTC CASSSRTGRETQYF
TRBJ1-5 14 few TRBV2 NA TGTGCCAGCAGTGAAAGACGGGGCAATCAGCCCCAGCATTTT CASSERRGNQPQHF
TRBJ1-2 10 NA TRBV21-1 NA TGTGCCAGCAGAATGACAGATTTCACCTTC CASRMTDFTF
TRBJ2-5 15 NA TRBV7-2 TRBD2 TGTGCCAGCAGCTTAGTAGTGGGGGAGGGGGAGACCCAGTACTTC CASSLVVGEGETQYF
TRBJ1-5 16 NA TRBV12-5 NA TGTGCTAGTGGTTTGGCACGATGGAGGGCGGATCAGCCCCAGCATTTT CASGLARWRADQPQHF
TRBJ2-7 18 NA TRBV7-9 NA TGTGCCAGCAGCTCACCTTTCCTCGTGAAGGGGAAGAACTACGAGCAGTACTTC CASSSPFLVKGKNYEQYF
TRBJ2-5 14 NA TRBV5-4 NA TGTGCCAGCAGCTCCCGGGACACCCAAGAGACCCAGTACTTC CASSSRDTQETQYF
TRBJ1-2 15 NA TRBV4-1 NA TGCGCCAGCAGCCAAGAGGGCAAGACTAACTATGGCTACACCTTC CASSQEGKTNYGYTF
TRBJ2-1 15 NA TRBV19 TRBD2 TGTGCCAGTAGTTATGGGACTAGCGCCTACAATGAGCAGTTCTTC CASSYGTSAYNEQFF
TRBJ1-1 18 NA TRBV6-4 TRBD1 TGTGCCAGCAGCCTTACACATCACCGGGACAGGGGGAACACTGAAGCTTTCTTT CASSLTHHRDRGNTEAFF
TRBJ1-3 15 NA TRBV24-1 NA TGTGCCACCAGTGATGCCAGGGGCTCTGGAAACACCATATATTTT CATSDARGSGNTIYF
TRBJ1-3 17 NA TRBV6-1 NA TGTGCCAGCAGTGAAGCGGGTCAACAGGTGCTCGGAAACACCATATATTTT CASSEAGQQVLGNTIYF
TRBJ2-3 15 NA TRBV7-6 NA TGTGCCAGCAGCACAGAAAGGGGGGGCTTGGATACGCAGTATTTT CASSTERGGLDTQYF
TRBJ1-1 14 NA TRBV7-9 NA TGTGCCAGCAGCTTAGTAGTGTTTAACACTGAAGCTTTCTTT CASSLVVFNTEAFF
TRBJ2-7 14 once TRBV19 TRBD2 TGTGCCAGTACCTGGGGACCGGGAGGTTACGAGCAGTACTTC CASTWGPGGYEQYF
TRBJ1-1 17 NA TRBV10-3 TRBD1 TGTGCCATCAGTTATTTGGCGACAGGGGGCGCGGCCACTGAAGCTTTCTTT CAISYLATGGAATEAFF
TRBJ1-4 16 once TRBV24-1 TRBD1 TGTGCCACCAGTGATCCCCGGACAGGGAGTAATGAAAAACTGTTTTTT CATSDPRTGSNEKLFF
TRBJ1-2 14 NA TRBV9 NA TGTGCCAGCAGCGGGCAGATGTTTGATTCGGGCTACACCTTC CASSGQMFDSGYTF
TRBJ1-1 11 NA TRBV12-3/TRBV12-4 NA TGTGCCAGCAGCGACAGGCCCGAAGCTTTCTTT CASSDRPEAFF
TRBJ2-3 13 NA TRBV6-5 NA TGTGCCAGCAGACGGCCAGGGACAGATACGCAGTATTTT CASRRPGTDTQYF
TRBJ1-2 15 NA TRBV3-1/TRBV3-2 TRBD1 TGTGCCAGCAGCCCCCCCGGGACAGGGACTAGTGGCTACACCTTC CASSPPGTGTSGYTF